This TCR beta chain was captured by sequencing in a study of shared T cell receptors in the human thymus. As to this clone: At one end, the junction sequence differs from germline, possibly due to a read error.

Germline CDR1 MNHEY, CDR2 SMNVEV (reference sequence). The CDR3 spans 17 residues. Sequencing used immunoSEQ multiplex PCR; TCRdb keeps in-frame clones, though not all of them. The table has approximately 580,000 clones, about 80% seen once. The same specimen was also included in a second study, on human thymus T cells.

Input material: thymocytes. The genes are TRBV27 and TRBJ2-7; 11 bases map to TRBD2. The clonotype comes from a boy in the first two years of life with a congenital heart defect. The chain's CDR3 is CASSFSGTSGFSDEQYF. The CDR3 DNA follows: TGTGCCAGCAGTTTTTCCGGGACTAGCGGTTTCTCCGACGAGCAGTACTTC.